These 6 T cell receptor beta chains share one sample of origin, sequenced in a study of cytomegalovirus exposure and HLA in healthy donors. The data were produced by immunoSEQ multiplex PCR, yet TCRdb's version contains in-frame clones alone and is incomplete. The table shows roughly 79,000 clones, with approximately 93% occurring only once. The sample comprised PBMCs. These receptors all stem from a man aged 18 to 29 in good health and CMV-seronegative.

V usage is TRBV29-1 and J usage is TRBJ1-1; unclear D gene. From germline, CDR1 is SQVTM and CDR2 ANQGSEA. The CDR3 is made up of 12 amino acids. V lost 6 bases, J lost 2 bases, and 10 bases lay in between. CDR3 DNA: TGCAGCGTCTCTCGAGGAAACACTGAAGCTTTCTTT. Encoded protein: CSVSRGNTEAFF.

The CDR3 region is CASSLTRTGDEKLFF. The CDR3 DNA follows: TGTGCCAGCAGCTTGACAAGGACAGGGGATGAAAAACTGTTTTTT. V usage is TRBV7-8 and J usage is TRBJ1-4, with TRBD1 identical over 9 bases. The CDR3 is 15 amino acids. Germline lookup yields CDR1 SGHVS and CDR2 FQNEAQ. After removal of 3 bases from V and 6 bases from J, the junction contained 5 bases not matched to a gene.

The gene calls are TRBV7-6 and TRBJ1-1; 7 nucleotides match TRBD1. Germline assignment: CDR1 SGHVS and CDR2 FNYEAQ. This CDR3 spans 13 amino acids. Trimming took 8 bases from V and 1 from J; bases not matched to a gene: 4. CDR3: CASWDSWNTEAFF. The CDR3 coding sequence is TGTGCCAGCTGGGACAGCTGGAACACTGAAGCTTTCTTT.

V usage is TRBV10-3 and J usage is TRBJ2-5; D possibly corresponds to TRBD2 (7 bases). The V end was cut by 3 bases, the J end by 4 bases, with 15 bases between. The CDR3 sequence is 15 residues long. Germline CDR1 is ENHRY and CDR2 is SYGVKD. CDR3 nucleotide sequence: TGTGCCATCAGTGAAGCTAGCGGAGGGGGAGAGACCCAGTACTTC. Translation: CAISEASGGGETQYF.

The V and J genes are TRBV7-3 and TRBJ2-1, with D hard to call. The CDR3 is made up of 13 amino acids. CDR1 and CDR2 (germline): SGHTA, FQGTGA. The germline V and J ends were trimmed by 3 bases and 1 base, with 4 bases remaining between them. The CDR3 here is CASSFSSYNEQFF. The CDR3 DNA reads TGTGCCAGCAGCTTTTCGTCCTACAATGAGCAGTTCTTC.

This chain joins TRBV5-1 and TRBJ2-5; TRBD2 matches at 8 bases. The CDR3 extends over 15 amino acids. Germline V gene sequence: CDR1 SGHRS, CDR2 YFSETQ. The trim removed 6 bases at V and 4 bases at J, leaving 11 bases unmatched. CDR3 sequence reads: CASTNPGGLGETQYF. In DNA, the CDR3 is TGCGCCAGCACCAACCCGGGGGGGCTTGGAGAGACCCAGTACTTC.